Each of the 6 T cell receptor beta chains below was sequenced from the same sample in a study of CD8 T cells in ankylosing spondylitis. One entry per CDR3 protein results from TCRdb running MiXCR on the 5' RACE reads. The repertoire holds a few hundred thousand distinct CDR3 sequences, with around a tenth as singletons. Sequencing used blood, either unsorted or a sorted T cell fraction (not recorded which). Receptors were obtained from a female donor with ankylosing spondylitis or in good health (not recorded which).

A word on this clonotype: A read error may be the cause here, since a much bigger clone is one base away. The chain couples TRBV28 to TRBJ1-2, with a possible D match to TRBD1 (5 bases). This CDR3 spans 15 amino acids. The V gene's germline CDR1 is MDHEN and CDR2 SYDVKM. Here the CDR3 DNA reads TGTGCCAGCAGGGGGGTTTGGGGCAGTGGCTATGACTACACCTTC. Translating gives CASRGVWGSGYDYTF.

This clonotype was seen ten or more times. With a much larger clone just one base away, this may be a read error. This chain joins TRBV5-1 and TRBJ2-5, with D unresolved. V lost 0 bases, J lost 5 bases, and 2 bases lay in between. The CDR3 runs to 11 residues. CDR1 and CDR2 from the germline V gene are SGHRS and YFSETQ. The CDR3 is CASSLDETQYF. CDR3 DNA sequence: TGCGCCAGCAGCTTGGACGAGACCCAGTACTTC. The full variable domain, with the rest looked up from reference TRBV5-1 and TRBJ2-5, is KAGVTQTPRYLIKTRGQQVTLSCSPISGHRSVSWYQQTPGQGLQFLFEYFSETQRNKGNFPGRFSGRQFSNSRSEMNVSTLELGDSALYLCASSLDETQYFGPGTRLLVL.

This clonotype was recorded a few times. V gene TRBV11-2 combines with J gene TRBJ2-4; a possible D gene is TRBD2 (6 bases). V lost 1 base to trimming and J lost 7 bases, with 17 bases between them. The CDR3 length is 16 residues. Germline CDR1 and CDR2: SGHAT and FQNNGV. The CDR3 protein is CASSLVLTGAGNIQYF. CDR3 nucleotide sequence: TGTGCCAGCAGCTTAGTCCTGACGGGAGCTGGGAACATTCAGTACTTC. The variable domain in full, with the rest retrieved from reference TRBV11-2 and TRBJ2-4, is EAGVAQSPRYKIIEKRQSVAFWCNPISGHATLYWYQQILGQGPKLLIQFQNNGVVDDSQLPKDRFSAERLKGVDSTLKIQPAKLEDSAVYLCASSLVLTGAGNIQYFGAGTRLSVL.

This clonotype was observed many times. V gene TRBV30 combines with J gene TRBJ1-1; D unresolved. Germline lookup yields CDR1 GTSNPN and CDR2 SVGIG (reference sequence). There are 11 residues in the CDR3. The V and J ends lost 8 bases and 6 bases respectively, with 13 bases between them. In nucleotides, the CDR3 is TGTGCCAGCGCGGGGATGGCTGAAGCTTTCTTT. This gives the protein CASAGMAEAFF.

This clonotype was observed once. The chain combines TRBV20-1 with TRBJ1-4; D call uncertain. The length of the CDR3 is 15 residues. V lost 5 bases to trimming and J lost 8 bases, with 21 bases between them. From germline, CDR1 is DFQATT and CDR2 SNEGSKA (reference sequence). The CDR3 loop reads CSAVAVGGRGEKLFF. CDR3 DNA: TGCAGTGCTGTGGCCGTGGGAGGGCGAGGCGAAAAACTGTTTTTT.

Only a few counts were recorded for this clonotype. CDR3 nucleotide sequence: TGTGCCAGCAGCCGCGATGGGGGGCGCAACACCGGGGAGCTGTTTTTT. Amino acid sequence: CASSRDGGRNTGELFF. This sequence joins TRBV7-2 and TRBJ2-2; the D call may be TRBD1 or TRBD2 (6 bases each). The CDR3 extends over 16 amino acids. Germline CDR1 reads SGHTA; CDR2 reads FQGNSA. Trimming removed 5 bases at V and 2 bases at J, with 15 bases between.